This T cell receptor beta chain was captured by sequencing in a study of blood T cell repertoires in COVID-19. Study context: Samples representing acute and convalescent COVID-19 were sourced from the United States, Italy and Spain. Sample material is recorded as cDNA or gDNA derived from T cells, B-cell-depleted T cells, or PBMCs.

The CDR3 covers 15 residues. The J segment lost 4 bases and the V segment lost 2 bases, leaving 2 bases of the junction unmatched. Germline V gene lookup returns CDR1 LGHDT and CDR2 YNNKEL (reference sequence). Followed over time, Seattle patients had been enrolled while infection was active. Original data processing: Reference gene primer amplification gave nucleated cell count estimates. Method: immunoSEQ multiplex PCR; TCRdb's copy keeps in-frame clones and lacks some. V, J and clone size are taken as reported in that table, and D and trimming were inferred from the DNA itself. The sample shows 350,000 or so clones, approximately 89% of them seen only once. Only one count was recorded for this clone.

The receptor comes from a woman in her sixties or seventies with COVID-19, enrolled during active disease. This sequence joins TRBV3-1 (or the pseudogene TRBV3-2) and TRBJ1-4; TRBD1 agrees at 9 bases. The source material was peripheral blood. CDR3 region: CASSQPGQGNEKLFF. For the CDR3, the DNA is TGTGCCAGCAGCCAACCGGGACAGGGTAATGAAAAACTGTTTTTT.